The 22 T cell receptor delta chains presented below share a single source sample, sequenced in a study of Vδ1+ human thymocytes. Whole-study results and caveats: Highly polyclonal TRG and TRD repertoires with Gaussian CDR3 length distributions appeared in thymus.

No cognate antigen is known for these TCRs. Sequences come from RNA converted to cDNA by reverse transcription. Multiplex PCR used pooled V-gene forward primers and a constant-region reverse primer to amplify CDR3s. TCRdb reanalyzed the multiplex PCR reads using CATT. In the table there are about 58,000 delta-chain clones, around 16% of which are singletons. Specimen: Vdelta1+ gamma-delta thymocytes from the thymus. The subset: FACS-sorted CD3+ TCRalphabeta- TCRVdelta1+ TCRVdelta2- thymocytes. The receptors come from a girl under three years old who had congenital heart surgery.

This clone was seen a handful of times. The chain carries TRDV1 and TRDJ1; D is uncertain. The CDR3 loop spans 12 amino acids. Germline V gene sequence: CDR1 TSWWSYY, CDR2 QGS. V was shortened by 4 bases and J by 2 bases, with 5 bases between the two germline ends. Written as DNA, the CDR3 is TGTGCTCTTGGGGGATATACCGATAAACTCATCTTT. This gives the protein CALGGYTDKLIF.

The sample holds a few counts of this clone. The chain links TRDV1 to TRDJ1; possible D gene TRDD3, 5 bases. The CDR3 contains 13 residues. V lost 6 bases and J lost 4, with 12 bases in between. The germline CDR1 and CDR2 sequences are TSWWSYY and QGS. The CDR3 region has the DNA TGTGCTCTTGGAAGTCTGGGCATCGATAAACTCATCTTT. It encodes CALGSLGIDKLIF.

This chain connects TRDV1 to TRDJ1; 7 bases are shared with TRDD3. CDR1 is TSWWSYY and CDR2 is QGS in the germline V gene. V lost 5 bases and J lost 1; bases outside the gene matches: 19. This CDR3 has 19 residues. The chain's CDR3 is CALGSQTFLVLGCTDKLIF. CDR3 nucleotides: TGTGCTCTTGGGTCCCAGACTTTCCTCGTACTGGGGTGCACCGATAAACTCATCTTT.

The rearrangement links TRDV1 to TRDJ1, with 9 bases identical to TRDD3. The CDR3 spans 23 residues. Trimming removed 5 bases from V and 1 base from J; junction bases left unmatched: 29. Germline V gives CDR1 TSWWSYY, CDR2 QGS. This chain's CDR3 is CALGQRGRYSYTLTGGSTDKLIF. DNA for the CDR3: TGTGCTCTTGGGCAACGGGGGCGATATTCCTACACCCTTACTGGGGGAAGCACCGATAAACTCATCTTT.

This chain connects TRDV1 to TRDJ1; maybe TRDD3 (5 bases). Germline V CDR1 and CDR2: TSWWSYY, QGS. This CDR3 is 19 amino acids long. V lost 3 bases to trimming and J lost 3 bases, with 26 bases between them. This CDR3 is CALGEGGYGHAGNPDKLIF. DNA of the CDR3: TGTGCTCTTGGGGAGGGGGGCTACGGCCACGCTGGGAACCCCGATAAACTCATCTTT.

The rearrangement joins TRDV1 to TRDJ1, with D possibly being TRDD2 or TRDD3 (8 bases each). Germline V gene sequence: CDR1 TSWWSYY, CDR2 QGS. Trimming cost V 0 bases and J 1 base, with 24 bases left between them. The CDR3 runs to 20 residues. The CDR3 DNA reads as TGTGCTCTTGGGGAACTTGGCCTTCCTATCGTGGGGGATTTCACCGATAAACTCATCTTT. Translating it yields CALGELGLPIVGDFTDKLIF.

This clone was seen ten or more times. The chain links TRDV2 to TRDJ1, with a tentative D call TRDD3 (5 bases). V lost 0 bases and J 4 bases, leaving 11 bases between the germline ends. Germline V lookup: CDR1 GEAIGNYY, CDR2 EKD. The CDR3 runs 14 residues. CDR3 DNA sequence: TGTGCCTGTGACACCGCCTGGGATTTCGATAAACTCATCTTT. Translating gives CACDTAWDFDKLIF.

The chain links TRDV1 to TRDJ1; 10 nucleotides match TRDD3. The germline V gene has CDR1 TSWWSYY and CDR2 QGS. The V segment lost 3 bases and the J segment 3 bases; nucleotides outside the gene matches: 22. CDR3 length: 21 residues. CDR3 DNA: TGTGCTCTTGGGGAGGCATACGAACCCGGCTGGGGGATAAGTTACGCCGATAAACTCATCTTT. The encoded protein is CALGEAYEPGWGISYADKLIF.

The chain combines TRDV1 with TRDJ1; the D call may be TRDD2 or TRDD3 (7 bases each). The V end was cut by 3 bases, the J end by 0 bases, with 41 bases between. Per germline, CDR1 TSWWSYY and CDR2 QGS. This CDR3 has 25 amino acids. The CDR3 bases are TGTGCTCTTGGGGAGCTAGGTGGCTTCCTAATCGGCTGGGGGGCCTCAGGTGGGTACACCGATAAACTCATCTTT. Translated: CALGELGGFLIGWGASGGYTDKLIF.

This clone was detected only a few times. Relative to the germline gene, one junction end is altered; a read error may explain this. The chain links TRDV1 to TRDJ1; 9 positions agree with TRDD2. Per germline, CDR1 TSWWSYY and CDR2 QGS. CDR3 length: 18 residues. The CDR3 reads CALGGALPTLDWGLKPIF. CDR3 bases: TGTGCTCTTGGGGGGGCCCTTCCTACGCTTGACTGGGGCTTAAAACCCATCTTT.

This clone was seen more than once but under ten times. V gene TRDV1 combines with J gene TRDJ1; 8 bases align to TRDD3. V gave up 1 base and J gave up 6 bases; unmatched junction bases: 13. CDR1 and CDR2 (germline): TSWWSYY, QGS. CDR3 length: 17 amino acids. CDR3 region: CALGEPELLGGAYKLIF. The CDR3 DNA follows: TGTGCTCTTGGGGAACCAGAACTACTGGGGGGGGCCTATAAACTCATCTTT.

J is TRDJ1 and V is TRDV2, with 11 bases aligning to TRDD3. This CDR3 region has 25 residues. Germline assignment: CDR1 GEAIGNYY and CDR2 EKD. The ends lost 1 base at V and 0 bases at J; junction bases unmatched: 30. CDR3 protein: CACDTAVIGGYAGGPSKPNTDKLIF. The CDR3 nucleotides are TGTGCCTGTGACACGGCCGTAATTGGGGGATACGCTGGGGGACCGAGCAAACCCAACACCGATAAACTCATCTTT.

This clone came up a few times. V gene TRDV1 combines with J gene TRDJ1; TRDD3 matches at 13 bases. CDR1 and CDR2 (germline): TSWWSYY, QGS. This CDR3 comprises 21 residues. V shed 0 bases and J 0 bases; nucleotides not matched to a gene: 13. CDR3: CALGELNITGGYVKYTDKLIF. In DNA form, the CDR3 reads TGTGCTCTTGGGGAACTTAACATTACTGGGGGATACGTGAAGTACACCGATAAACTCATCTTT.

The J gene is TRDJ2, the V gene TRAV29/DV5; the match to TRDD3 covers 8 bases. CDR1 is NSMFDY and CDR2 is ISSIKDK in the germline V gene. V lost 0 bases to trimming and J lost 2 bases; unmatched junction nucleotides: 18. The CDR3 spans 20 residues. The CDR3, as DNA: TGTGCAGCAAGCGGGACCCAACGCCTCCATCTGGGGGAATTGACAGCACAACTCTTCTTT. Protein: CAASGTQRLHLGELTAQLFF.

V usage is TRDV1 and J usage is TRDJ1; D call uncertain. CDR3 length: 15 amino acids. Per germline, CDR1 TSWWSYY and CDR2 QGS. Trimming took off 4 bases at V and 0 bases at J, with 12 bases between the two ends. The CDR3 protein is CALGVTARYTDKLIF. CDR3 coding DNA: TGTGCTCTTGGGGTTACCGCCCGTTACACCGATAAACTCATCTTT.

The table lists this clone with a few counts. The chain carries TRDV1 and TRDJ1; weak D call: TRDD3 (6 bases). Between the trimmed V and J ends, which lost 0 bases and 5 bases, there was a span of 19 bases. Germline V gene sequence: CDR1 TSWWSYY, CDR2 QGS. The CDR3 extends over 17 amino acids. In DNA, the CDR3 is TGTGCTCTTGGGGAACTGTTTGGGGGGCTCCTCGGGGATAAACTCATCTTT. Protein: CALGELFGGLLGDKLIF.

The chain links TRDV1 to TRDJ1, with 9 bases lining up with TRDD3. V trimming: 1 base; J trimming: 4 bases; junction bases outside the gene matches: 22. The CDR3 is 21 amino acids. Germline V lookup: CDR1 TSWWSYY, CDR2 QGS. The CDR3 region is CALGERPLRFGGGYRVDKLIF. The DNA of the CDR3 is TGTGCTCTTGGGGAACGGCCCCTACGGTTCGGTGGGGGATATCGAGTCGATAAACTCATCTTT.

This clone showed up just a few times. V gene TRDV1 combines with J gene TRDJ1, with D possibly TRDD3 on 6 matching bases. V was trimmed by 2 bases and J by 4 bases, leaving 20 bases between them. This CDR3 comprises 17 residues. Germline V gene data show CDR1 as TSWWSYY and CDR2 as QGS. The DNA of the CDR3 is TGTGCTCTTGGGGAAGATTTAACTGCCTGGGGAGGCGATAAACTCATCTTT. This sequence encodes CALGEDLTAWGGDKLIF.

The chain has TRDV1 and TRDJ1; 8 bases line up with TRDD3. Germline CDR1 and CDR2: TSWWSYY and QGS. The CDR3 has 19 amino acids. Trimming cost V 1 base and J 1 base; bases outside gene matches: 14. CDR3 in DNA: TGTGCTCTTGGGGAACGGACGCTACTGGGGGTCCTCCCCACCGATAAACTCATCTTT. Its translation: CALGERTLLGVLPTDKLIF.

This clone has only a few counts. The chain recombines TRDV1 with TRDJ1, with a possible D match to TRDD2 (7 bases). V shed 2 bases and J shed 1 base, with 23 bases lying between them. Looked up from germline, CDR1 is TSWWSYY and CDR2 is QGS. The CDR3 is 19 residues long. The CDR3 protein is CALGEYFLPGEGLTDKLIF. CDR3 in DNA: TGTGCTCTTGGGGAATATTTCCTACCGGGGGAAGGCCTCACCGATAAACTCATCTTT.

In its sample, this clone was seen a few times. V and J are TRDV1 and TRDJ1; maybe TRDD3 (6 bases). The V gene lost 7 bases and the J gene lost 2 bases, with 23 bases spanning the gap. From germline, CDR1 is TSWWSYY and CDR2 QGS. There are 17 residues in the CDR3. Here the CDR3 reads CALDRQEPGGLTDKLIF. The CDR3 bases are TGTGCTCTTGACAGGCAGGAACCCGGGGGACTAACCGATAAACTCATCTTT.

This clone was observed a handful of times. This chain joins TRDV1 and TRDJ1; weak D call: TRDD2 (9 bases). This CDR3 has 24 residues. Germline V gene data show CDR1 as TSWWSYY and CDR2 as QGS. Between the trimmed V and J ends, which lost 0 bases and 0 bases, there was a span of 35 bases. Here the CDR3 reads CALGELPSSFLQTTGGLYTDKLIF. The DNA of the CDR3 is TGTGCTCTTGGGGAACTCCCCTCTTCCTTCCTACAGACGACTGGGGGCCTGTACACCGATAAACTCATCTTT.